This TCR beta chain was documented in a study of siplizumab effects on memory and regulatory T cells. Study findings and constraints: Just a small share of alloreactive clones was traced back to unstimulated subsets. A major contribution to the alloresponse seemed to be made by naive T cells, which seemed more diverse than memory cells.

Worth noting for this clone: The target antigen is unknown.

The CDR3 covers 16 residues. V was pared by 7 bases and J by 10 bases, with 26 bases between. Looked up from germline, CDR1 is MNHEY and CDR2 is SMNVEV (reference sequence). Three pairs of donors had their unstimulated naive, memory, effector memory and TEMRA subsets sequenced. Approximately 100,000 TCR templates per sample were sequenced. Sequenced by immunoSEQ multiplex PCR; TCRdb stores in-frame clones only, minus some. The table has about 91,000 clones, approximately 96% seen once; the top ten hold roughly 0.033%. Sequencing was done on a sample of naive CD4+ T cells sorted from blood. The origin of this receptor is a human donor in good health. V usage is TRBV27 and J usage is TRBJ2-1; D is perhaps TRBD1 (6 bases). CDR3 in DNA: TGTGCCAGCACCCCATCGACGGACCCTTCTAGGGGGGAGCAGTTCTTC. Translation: CASTPSTDPSRGEQFF.